Below, one T cell receptor beta chain is given with its context. This record belongs to a study of control samples from healthy donors and cancer patients. Profiled with immunoSEQ multiplex PCR; TCRdb holds only in-frame clones, not every one. The table has around 89,000 clones, 82% seen once. The CDR3 loop spans 15 amino acids. The germline gives CDR1 LGHDT, CDR2 YNNKEL (reference sequence). The V gene end was trimmed by 1 base and the J gene end by 5 bases; junction bases not matched to a gene: 3. The receptor was derived from a woman in her fifties or sixties in good health. Sequencing was carried out using blood. The chain is built from TRBV3-1 (or the pseudogene TRBV3-2) and TRBJ1-5; 9 bases are a match to TRBD1. CDR3 loop: CASSQGTGAYQPQHF. DNA for the CDR3: TGTGCCAGCAGCCAAGGGACAGGGGCTTATCAGCCCCAGCATTTT.